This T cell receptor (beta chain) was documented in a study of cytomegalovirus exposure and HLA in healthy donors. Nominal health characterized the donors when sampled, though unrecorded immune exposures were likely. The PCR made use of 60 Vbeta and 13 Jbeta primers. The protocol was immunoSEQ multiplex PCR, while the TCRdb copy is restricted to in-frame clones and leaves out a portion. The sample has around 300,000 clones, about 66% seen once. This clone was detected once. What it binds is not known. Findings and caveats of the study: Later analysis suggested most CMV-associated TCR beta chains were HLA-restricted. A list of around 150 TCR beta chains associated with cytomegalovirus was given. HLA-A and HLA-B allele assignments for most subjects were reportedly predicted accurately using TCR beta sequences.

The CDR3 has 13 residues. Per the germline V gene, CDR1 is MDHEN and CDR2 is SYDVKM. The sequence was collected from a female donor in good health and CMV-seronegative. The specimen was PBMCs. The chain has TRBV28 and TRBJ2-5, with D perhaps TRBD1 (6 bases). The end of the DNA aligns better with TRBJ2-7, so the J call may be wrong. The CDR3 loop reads CASNPGAKYEQYF. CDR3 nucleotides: TGTGCCAGCAATCCAGGGGCAAAGTACGAGCAGTACTTC.